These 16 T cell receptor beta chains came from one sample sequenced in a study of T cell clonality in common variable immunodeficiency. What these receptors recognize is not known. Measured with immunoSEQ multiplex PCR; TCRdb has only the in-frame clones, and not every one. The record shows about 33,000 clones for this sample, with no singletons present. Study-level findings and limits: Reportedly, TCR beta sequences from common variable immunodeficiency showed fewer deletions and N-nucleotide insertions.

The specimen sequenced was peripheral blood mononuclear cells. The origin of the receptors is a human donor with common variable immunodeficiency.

The chain's CDR3 is CASSRDRNTGELFF. The sequenced part of the CDR3 DNA is TGTGCCAGTAGCCGGGACAGGAACACCGGGGAG. The J gene is TRBJ2-2, the V gene TRBV19; 7 bases fit TRBD1. The read is 3 residues too short to cover the CDR3 end, so that end is filled in from the germline J gene. This CDR3 is built from 14 residues. Germline assignment: CDR1 LNHDA and CDR2 SQIVND (reference sequence). Unmatched junction bases numbered 2, after V lost 6 bases and J lost 1 base. The whole variable domain, filled in from reference TRBV19 and TRBJ2-2, reads DGGITQSPKYLFRKEGQNVTLSCEQNLNHDAMYWYRQDPGQGLRLIYYSQIVNDFQKGDIAEGYSVSREKKESFPLTVTSAQKNPTAFYLCASSRDRNTGELFFGEGSRLTVL.

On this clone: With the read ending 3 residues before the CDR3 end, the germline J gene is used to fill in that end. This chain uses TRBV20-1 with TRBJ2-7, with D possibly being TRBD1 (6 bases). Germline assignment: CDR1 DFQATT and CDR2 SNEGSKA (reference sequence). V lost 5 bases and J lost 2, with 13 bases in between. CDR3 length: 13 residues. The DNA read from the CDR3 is TGCAGTGCTCTCCAGGGGCCGACCTACGAG. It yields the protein CSALQGPTYE. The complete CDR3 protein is CSALQGPTYEQYF.

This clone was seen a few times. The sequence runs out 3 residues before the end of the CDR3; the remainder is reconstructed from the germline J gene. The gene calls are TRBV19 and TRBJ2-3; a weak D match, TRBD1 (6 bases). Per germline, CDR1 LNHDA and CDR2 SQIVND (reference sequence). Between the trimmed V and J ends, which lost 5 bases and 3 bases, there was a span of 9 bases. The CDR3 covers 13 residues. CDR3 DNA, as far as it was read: TGTGCCAGTAGTGGACAGAGGACAGATACG. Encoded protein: CASSGQRTDT. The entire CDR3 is CASSGQRTDTQYF. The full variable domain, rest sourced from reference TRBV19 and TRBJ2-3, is DGGITQSPKYLFRKEGQNVTLSCEQNLNHDAMYWYRQDPGQGLRLIYYSQIVNDFQKGDIAEGYSVSREKKESFPLTVTSAQKNPTAFYLCASSGQRTDTQYFGPGTRLTVL.

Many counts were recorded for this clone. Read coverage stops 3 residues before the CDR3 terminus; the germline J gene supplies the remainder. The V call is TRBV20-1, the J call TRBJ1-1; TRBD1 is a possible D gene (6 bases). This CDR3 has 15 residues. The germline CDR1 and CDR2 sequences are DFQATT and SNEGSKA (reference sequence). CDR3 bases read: TGCAGTGCTAGAGCCCGACAGGATGGAATAAGGGAA. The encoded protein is CSARARQDGIRE. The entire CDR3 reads CSARARQDGIREAFF.

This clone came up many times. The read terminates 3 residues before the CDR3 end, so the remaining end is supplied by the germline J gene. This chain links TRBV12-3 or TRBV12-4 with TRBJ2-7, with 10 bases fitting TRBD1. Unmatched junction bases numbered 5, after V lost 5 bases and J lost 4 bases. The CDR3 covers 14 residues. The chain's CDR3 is CASSPGQGIYEQYF. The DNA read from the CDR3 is TGTGCCAGCAGTCCGGGACAGGGGATATACGAG.

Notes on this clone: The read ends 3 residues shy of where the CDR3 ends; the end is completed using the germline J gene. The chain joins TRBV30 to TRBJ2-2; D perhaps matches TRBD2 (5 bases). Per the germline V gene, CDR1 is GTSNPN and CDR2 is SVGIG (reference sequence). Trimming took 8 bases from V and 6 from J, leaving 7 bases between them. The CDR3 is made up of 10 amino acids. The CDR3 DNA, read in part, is TGTGCCGGCGGGTCCGGGGAG. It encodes CAGGSGE. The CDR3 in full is CAGGSGELFF.

The sequenced CDR3 bases are TGTGCCAGCAGCTTCGACAGGGTCGAGGGGGATACG. Protein product: CASSFDRVEGDT. The whole CDR3 sequence reads CASSFDRVEGDTQYF. The J gene is TRBJ2-3, the V gene TRBV7-9, with 7 positions matching TRBD1. The CDR3 end falls 3 residues outside the read, so it is completed with the germline J gene. CDR3 length: 15 residues. CDR1 SEHNR and CDR2 FQNEAQ come from the germline V gene (reference sequence). After removal of 3 bases from V and 6 bases from J, the junction contained 9 bases not matched to a gene.

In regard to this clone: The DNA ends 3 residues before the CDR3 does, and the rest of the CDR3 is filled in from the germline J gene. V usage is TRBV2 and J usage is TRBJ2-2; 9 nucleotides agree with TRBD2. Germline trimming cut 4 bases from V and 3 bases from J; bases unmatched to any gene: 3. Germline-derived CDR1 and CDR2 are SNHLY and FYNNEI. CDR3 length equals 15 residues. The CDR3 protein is CASSGAGGYTGELFF. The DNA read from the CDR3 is TGTGCCAGCAGTGGCGCGGGGGGGTACACCGGGGAG. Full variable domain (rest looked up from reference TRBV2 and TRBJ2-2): EPEVTQTPSHQVTQMGQEVILRCVPISNHLYFYWYRQILGQKVEFLVSFYNNEISEKSEIFDDQFSVERPDGSNFTLKIRSTKLEDSAMYFCASSGAGGYTGELFFGEGSRLTVL.

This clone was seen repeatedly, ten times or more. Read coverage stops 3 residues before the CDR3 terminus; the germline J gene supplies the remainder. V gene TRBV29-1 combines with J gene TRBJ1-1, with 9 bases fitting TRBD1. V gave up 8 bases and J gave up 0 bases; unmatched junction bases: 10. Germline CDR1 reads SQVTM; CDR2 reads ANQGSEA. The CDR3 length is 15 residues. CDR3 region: CSTRTGATVNTEAFF. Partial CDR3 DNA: TGCAGCACCCGGACAGGGGCCACTGTGAACACTGAA. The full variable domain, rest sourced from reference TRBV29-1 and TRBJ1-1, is SAVISQKPSRDICQRGTSLTIQCQVDSQVTMMFWYRQQPGQSLTLIATANQGSEATYESGFVIDKFPISRPNLTFSTLTVSNMSPEDSSIYLCSTRTGATVNTEAFFGQGTRLTVV.

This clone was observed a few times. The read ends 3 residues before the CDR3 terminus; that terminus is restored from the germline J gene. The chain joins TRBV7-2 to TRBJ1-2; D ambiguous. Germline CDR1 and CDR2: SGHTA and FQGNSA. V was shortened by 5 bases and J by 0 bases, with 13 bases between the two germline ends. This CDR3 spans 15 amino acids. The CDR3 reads CASSLRASTNYGYTF. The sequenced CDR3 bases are TGTGCCAGCAGCCTAAGGGCCTCGACTAACTATGGC.

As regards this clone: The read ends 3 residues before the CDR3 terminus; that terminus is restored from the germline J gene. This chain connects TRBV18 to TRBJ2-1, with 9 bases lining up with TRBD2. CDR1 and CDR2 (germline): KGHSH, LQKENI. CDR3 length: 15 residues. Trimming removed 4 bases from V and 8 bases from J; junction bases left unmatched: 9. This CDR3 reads CASSLVAGGPHEQFF. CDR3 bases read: TGTGCCAGCTCACTTGTGGCGGGGGGGCCACATGAG.

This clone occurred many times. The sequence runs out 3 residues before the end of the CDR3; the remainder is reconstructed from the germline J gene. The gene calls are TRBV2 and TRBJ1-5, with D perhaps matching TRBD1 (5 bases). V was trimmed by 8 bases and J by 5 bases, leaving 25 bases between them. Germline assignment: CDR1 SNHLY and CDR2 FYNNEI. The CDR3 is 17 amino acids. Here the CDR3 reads CASSLGVGRGLDQPQHF. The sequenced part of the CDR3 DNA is TGTGCCAGCTCCCTAGGGGTAGGGCGCGGTCTGGATCAGCCC.

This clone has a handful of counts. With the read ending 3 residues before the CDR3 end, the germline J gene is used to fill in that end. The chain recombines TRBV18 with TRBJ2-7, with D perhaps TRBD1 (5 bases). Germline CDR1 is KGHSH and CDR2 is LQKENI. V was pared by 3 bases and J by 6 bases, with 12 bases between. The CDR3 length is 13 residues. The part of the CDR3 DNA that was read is TGTGCCAGCTCACCGGGGCCACTGGGCGAG. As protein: CASSPGPLGE. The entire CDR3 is CASSPGPLGEQYF.

CDR3 bases read: TGTGCCAGCAGTGCGACAGGGCGGAACCAGCCC. Translating it yields CASSATGRNQP. The full-length CDR3 reads as CASSATGRNQPQHF. This chain links TRBV2 with TRBJ1-5; 7 positions agree with TRBD1. Coverage ceases 3 residues before the CDR3 finishes, and the germline J gene fills in the end. The germline CDR1 and CDR2 sequences are SNHLY and FYNNEI. The CDR3 has 14 amino acids. V lost 4 bases, J lost 7 bases, and 7 bases stayed unmatched.

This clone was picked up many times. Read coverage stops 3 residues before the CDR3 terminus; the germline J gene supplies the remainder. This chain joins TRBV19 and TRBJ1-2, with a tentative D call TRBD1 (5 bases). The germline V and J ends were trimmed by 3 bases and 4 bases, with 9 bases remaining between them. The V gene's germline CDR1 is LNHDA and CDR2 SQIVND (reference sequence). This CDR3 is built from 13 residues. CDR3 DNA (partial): TGTGCCAGTAGTATCCGGGGGATCTATGGC. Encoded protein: CASSIRGIYG. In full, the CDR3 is CASSIRGIYGYTF.

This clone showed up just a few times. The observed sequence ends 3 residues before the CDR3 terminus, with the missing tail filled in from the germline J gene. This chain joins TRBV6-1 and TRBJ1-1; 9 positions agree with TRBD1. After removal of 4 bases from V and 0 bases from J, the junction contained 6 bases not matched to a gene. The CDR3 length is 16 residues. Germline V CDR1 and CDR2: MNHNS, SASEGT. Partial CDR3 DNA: TGTGCCAGCAGTGCGGGACAGGGATACATGAACACTGAA. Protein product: CASSAGQGYMNTE. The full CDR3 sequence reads CASSAGQGYMNTEAFF.